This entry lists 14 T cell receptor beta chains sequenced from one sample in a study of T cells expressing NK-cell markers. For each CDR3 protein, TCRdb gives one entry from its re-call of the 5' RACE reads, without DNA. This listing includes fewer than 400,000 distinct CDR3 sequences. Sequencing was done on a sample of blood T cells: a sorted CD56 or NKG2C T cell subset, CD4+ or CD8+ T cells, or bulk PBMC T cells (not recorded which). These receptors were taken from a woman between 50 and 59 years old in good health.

CDR3 sequence: CSVVRGGTGELFF. This chain connects TRBV29-1 to TRBJ2-2; no DNA is available, so the TRBD1 call from TCRdb remains unchecked. CDR1 is SQVTM, CDR2 ANQGSEA, per germline. The CDR3 contains 13 residues.

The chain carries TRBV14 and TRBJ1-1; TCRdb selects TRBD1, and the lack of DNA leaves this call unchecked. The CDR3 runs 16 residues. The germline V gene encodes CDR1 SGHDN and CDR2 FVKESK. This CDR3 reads CASSRYRDIPNTEAFF. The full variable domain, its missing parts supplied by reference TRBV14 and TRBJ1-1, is EAGVTQFPSHSVIEKGQTVTLRCDPISGHDNLYWYRRVMGKEIKFLLHFVKESKQDESGMPNNRFLAERTGGTYSTLKVQPAELEDSGVYFCASSRYRDIPNTEAFFGQGTRLTVV.

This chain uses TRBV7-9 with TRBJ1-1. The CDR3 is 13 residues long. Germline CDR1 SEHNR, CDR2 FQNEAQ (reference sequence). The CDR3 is CASSLLTNTEAFF.

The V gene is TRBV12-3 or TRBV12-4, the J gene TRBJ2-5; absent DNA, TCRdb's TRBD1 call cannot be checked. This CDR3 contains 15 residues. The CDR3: CASSSGTAAQETQYF.

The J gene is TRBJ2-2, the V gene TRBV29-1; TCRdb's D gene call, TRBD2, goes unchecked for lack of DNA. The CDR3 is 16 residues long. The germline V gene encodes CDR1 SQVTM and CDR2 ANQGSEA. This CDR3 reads CSVDKGLTLNTGELFF.

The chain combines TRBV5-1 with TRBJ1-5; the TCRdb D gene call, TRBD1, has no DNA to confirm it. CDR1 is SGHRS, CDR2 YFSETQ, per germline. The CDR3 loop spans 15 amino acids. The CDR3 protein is CASSREGGIYQPQHF.

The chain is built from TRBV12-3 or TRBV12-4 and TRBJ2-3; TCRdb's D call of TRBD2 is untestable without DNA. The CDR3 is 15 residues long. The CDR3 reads CASTSLSSIGRPQYF.

The CDR3 protein is CAWSPGLGSVETFF. The V and J genes are TRBV30 and TRBJ1-1; TCRdb's D call, TRBD1, is unchecked because there is no DNA. CDR3 length: 14 amino acids. CDR1 is GTSNPN and CDR2 is SVGIG in the germline V gene (reference sequence).

CDR3 sequence reads: CASSQDPPTTGVGGNTIYF. The rearrangement joins TRBV5-1 to TRBJ1-3. Germline V gives CDR1 SGHRS, CDR2 YFSETQ. CDR3 size: 19 residues.

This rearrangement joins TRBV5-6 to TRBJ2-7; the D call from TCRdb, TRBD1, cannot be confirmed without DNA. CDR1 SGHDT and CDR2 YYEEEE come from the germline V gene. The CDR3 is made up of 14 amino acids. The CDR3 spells CASSKRTGAYEQYF.

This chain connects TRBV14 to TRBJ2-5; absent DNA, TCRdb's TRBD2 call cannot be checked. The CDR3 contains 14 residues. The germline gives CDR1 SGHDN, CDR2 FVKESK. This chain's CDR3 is CASSQPGRETTQYF. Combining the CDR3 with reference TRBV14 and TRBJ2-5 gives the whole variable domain EAGVTQFPSHSVIEKGQTVTLRCDPISGHDNLYWYRRVMGKEIKFLLHFVKESKQDESGMPNNRFLAERTGGTYSTLKVQPAELEDSGVYFCASSQPGRETTQYFGPGTRLLVL.

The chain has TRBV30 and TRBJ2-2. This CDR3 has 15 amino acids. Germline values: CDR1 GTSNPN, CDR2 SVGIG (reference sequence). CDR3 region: CAWRVATADTGELFF.

CDR3 sequence reads: CSRRGARNEQFF. This rearrangement joins TRBV20-1 to TRBJ2-1; TCRdb returns TRBD1, unconfirmable since there is no DNA. CDR1 and CDR2 from the germline V gene are DFQATT and SNEGSKA (reference sequence). The length of the CDR3 is 12 residues.

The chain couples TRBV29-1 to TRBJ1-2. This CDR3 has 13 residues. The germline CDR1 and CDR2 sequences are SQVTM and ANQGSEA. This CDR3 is CSVPGEADYGYTF.